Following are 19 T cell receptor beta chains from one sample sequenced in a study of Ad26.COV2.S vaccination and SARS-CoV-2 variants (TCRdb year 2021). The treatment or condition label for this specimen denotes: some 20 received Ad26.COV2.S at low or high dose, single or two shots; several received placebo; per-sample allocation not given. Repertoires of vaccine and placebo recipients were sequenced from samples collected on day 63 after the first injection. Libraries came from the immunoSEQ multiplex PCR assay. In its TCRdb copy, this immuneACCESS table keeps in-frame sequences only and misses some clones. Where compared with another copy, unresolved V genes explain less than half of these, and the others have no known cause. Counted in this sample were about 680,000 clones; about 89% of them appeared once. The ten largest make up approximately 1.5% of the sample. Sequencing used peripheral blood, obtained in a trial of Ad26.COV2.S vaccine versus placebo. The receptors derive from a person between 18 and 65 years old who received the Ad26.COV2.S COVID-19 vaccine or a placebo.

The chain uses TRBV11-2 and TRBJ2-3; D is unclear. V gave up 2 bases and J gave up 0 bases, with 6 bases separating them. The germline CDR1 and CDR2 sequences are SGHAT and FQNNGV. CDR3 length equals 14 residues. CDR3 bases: TGTGCCAGCAGCTTACTACCGAGCACAGATACGCAGTATTTT. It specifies CASSLLPSTDTQYF.

CDR3 loop: CAWTLGGQTYEQYF. The CDR3, as DNA: TGTGCCTGGACCCTAGGGGGACAAACCTACGAGCAGTACTTC. The chain links TRBV30 to TRBJ2-7, with D possibly TRBD1 on 6 matching bases. This CDR3 region has 14 residues. V shed 4 bases and J shed 2 bases, with 15 bases lying between them. The germline gives CDR1 GTSNPN, CDR2 SVGIG (reference sequence). The full variable domain, completed using reference TRBV30 and TRBJ2-7, is SQTIHQWPATLVQPVGSPLSLECTVEGTSNPNLYWYRQAAGRGLQLLFYSVGIGQISSEVPQNLSASRPQDRQFILSSKKLLLSDSGFYLCAWTLGGQTYEQYFGPGTRLTVT.

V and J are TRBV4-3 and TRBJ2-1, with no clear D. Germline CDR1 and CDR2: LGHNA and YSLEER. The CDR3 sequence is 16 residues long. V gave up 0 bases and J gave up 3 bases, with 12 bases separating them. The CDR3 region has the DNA TGCGCCAGCAGCCAAGAGGCCCCCGGGCTCTACAATGAGCAGTTCTTC. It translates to CASSQEAPGLYNEQFF.

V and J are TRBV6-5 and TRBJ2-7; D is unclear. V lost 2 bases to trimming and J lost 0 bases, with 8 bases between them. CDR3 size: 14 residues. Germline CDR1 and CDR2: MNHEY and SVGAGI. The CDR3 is CASSYQRYSYEQYF. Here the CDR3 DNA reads TGTGCCAGCAGTTACCAACGGTACTCCTACGAGCAGTACTTC.

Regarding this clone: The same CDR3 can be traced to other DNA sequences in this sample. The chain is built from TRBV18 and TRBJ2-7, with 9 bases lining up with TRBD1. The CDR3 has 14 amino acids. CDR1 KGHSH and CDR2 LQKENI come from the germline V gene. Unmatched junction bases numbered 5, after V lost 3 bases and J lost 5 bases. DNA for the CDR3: TGTGCCAGCTCACCGGACAGGGGTAGCCACGAGCAGTACTTC. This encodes CASSPDRGSHEQYF.

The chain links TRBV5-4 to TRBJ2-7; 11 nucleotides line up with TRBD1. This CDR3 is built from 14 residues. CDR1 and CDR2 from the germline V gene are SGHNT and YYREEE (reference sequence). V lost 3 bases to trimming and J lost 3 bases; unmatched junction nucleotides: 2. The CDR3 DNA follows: TGTGCCAGCAGCTCCGGGACAGGGGGCTACGAGCAGTACTTC. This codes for CASSSGTGGYEQYF. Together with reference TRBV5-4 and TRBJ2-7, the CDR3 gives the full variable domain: ETGVTQSPTHLIKTRGQQVTLRCSSQSGHNTVSWYQQALGQGPQFIFQYYREEENGRGNFPPRFSGLQFPNYSSELNVNALELDDSALYLCASSSGTGGYEQYFGPGTRLTVT.

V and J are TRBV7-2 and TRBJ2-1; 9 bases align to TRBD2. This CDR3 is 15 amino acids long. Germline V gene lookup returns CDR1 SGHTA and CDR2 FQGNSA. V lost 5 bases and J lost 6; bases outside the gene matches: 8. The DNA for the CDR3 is TGTGCCAGCAGCGGTCAAGCGGGGGGCCTCAATGAGCAGTTCTTC. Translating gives CASSGQAGGLNEQFF.

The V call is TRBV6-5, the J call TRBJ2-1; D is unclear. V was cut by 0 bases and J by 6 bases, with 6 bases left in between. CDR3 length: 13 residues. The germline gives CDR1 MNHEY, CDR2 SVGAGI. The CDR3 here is CASSYSGANEQFF. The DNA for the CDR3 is TGTGCCAGCAGTTACTCTGGTGCCAATGAGCAGTTCTTC.

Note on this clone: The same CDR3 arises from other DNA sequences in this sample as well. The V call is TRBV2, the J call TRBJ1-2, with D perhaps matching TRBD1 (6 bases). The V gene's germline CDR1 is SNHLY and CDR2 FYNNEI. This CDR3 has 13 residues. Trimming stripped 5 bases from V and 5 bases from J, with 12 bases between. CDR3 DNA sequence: TGTGCCAGCAGTCCAGGGGCCCTGTATGGCTACACCTTC. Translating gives CASSPGALYGYTF.

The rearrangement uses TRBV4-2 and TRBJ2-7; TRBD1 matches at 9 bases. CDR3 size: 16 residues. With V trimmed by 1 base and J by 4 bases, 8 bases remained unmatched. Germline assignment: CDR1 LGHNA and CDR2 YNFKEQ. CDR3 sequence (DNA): TGTGCCAGCAGCCAAGCTACGGGACAGGGAATTTACGAGCAGTACTTC. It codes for CASSQATGQGIYEQYF.

The chain's CDR3 is CASSLAGKSYNEQFF. In DNA, the CDR3 is TGTGCCAGCAGCTTGGCAGGAAAATCCTACAATGAGCAGTTCTTC. The chain has TRBV5-4 and TRBJ2-1; D uncertain. Germline-derived CDR1 and CDR2 are SGHNT and YYREEE (reference sequence). The CDR3 is 15 residues long. Between the trimmed V and J ends, which lost 0 bases and 1 base, there was a span of 8 bases. Full variable domain (rest looked up from reference TRBV5-4 and TRBJ2-1): ETGVTQSPTHLIKTRGQQVTLRCSSQSGHNTVSWYQQALGQGPQFIFQYYREEENGRGNFPPRFSGLQFPNYSSELNVNALELDDSALYLCASSLAGKSYNEQFFGPGTRLTVL.

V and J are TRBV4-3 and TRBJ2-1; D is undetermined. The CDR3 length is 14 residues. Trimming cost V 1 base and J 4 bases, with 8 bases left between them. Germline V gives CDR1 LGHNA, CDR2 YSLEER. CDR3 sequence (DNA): TGCGCCAGCAGCCAAGGGTACTTGTACAATGAGCAGTTCTTC. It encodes CASSQGYLYNEQFF.

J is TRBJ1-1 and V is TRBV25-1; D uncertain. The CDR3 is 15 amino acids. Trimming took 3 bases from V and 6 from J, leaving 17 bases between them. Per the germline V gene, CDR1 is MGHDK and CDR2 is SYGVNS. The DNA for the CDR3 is TGTGCCAGCAGTGATAATTTTACCCCGGACCCTGAAGCTTTCTTT. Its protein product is CASSDNFTPDPEAFF.

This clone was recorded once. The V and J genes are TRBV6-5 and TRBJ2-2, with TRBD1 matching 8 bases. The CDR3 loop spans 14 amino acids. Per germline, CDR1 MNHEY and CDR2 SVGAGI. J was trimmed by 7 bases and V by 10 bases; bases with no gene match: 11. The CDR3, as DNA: TGTGCCACCAACCCTCAGGGGGCGATCGGGGAGCTGTTTTTT. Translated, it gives CATNPQGAIGELFF.

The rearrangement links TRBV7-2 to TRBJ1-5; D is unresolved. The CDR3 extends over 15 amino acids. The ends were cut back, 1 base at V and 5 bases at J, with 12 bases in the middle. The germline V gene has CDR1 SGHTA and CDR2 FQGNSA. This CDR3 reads CASSLEAGKDQPQHF. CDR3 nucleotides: TGTGCCAGCAGCTTAGAAGCAGGCAAGGATCAGCCCCAGCATTTT.

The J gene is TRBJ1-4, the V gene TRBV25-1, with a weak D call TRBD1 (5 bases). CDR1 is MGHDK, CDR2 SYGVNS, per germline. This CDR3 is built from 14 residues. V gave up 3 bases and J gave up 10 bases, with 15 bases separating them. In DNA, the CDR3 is TGTGCCAGCAGTGAGGACAACCGATGGGGAAAACTGTTTTTT. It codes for CASSEDNRWGKLFF.

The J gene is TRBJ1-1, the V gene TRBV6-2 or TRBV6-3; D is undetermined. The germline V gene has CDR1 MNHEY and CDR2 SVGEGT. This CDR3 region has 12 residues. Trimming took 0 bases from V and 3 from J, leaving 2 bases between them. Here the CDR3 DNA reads TGTGCCAGCAGTTACTCCTACACTGAAGCTTTCTTT. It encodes CASSYSYTEAFF.

CDR3 amino acids: CSVRPGTESTDTQYF. The CDR3, as DNA: TGCAGCGTTCGCCCTGGGACAGAAAGCACAGATACGCAGTATTTT. The chain carries TRBV29-1 and TRBJ2-3; 7 bases align to TRBD1. V dropped 5 bases and J dropped 0; count of bases not matched to a gene: 8. CDR3 length: 15 residues. Germline CDR1 reads SQVTM; CDR2 reads ANQGSEA.

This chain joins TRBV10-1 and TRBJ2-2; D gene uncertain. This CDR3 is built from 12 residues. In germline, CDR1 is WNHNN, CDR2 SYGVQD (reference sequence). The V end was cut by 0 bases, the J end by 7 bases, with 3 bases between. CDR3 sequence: CASSESSGELFF. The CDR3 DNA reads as TGCGCCAGCAGTGAGTCCAGCGGGGAGCTGTTTTTT.